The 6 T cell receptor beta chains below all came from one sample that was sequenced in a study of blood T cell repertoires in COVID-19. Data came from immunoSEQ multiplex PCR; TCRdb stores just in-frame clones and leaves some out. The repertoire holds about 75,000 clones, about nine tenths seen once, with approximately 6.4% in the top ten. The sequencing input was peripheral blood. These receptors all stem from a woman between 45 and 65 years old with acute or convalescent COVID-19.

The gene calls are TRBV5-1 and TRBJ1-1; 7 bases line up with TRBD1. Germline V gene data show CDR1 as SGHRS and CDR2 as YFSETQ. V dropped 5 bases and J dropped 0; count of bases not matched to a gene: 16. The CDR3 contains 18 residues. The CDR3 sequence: CASRMSLQTGPMNTEAFF. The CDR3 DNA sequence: TGCGCCAGCAGGATGTCCCTCCAGACAGGGCCAATGAACACTGAAGCTTTCTTT. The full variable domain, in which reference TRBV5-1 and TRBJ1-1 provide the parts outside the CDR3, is KAGVTQTPRYLIKTRGQQVTLSCSPISGHRSVSWYQQTPGQGLQFLFEYFSETQRNKGNFPGRFSGRQFSNSRSEMNVSTLELGDSALYLCASRMSLQTGPMNTEAFFGQGTRLTVV.

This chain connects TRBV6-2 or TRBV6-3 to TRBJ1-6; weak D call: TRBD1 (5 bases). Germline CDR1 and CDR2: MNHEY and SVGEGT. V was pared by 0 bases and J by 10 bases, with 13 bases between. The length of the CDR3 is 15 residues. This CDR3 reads CASSYSSLRGSPLHF. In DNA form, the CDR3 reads TGTGCCAGCAGTTACTCTAGCCTACGGGGGTCACCCCTCCACTTT.

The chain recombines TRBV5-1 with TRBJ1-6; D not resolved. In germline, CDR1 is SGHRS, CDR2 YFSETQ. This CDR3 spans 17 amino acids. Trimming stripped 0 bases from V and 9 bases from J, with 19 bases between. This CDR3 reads CASSLARGGGQFSPLHF. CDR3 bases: TGCGCCAGCAGCTTGGCCCGCGGCGGCGGTCAATTTTCACCCCTCCACTTT.

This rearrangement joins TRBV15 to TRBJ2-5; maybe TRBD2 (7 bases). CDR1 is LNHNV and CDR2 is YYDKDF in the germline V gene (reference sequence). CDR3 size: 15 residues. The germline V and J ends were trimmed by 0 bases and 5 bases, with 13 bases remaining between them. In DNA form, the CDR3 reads TGTGCCACCAGCAGAGATCGGGGGGCTGGGGAGACCCAGTACTTC. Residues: CATSRDRGAGETQYF.

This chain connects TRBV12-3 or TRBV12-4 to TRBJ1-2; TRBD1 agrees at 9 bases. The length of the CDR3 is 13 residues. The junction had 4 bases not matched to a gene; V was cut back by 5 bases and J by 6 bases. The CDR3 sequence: CASSVTGGNGYTF. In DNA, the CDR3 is TGTGCCAGCAGTGTTACAGGGGGCAATGGCTACACCTTC.

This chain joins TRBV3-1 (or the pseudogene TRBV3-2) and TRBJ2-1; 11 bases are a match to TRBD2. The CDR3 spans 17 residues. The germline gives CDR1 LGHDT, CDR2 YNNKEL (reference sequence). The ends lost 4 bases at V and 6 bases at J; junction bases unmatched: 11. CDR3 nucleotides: TGTGCCAGCAGCCCAGAACCGACTAGCGGGGATCCCAATGAGCAGTTCTTC. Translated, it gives CASSPEPTSGDPNEQFF.